This T cell receptor (beta chain) was captured in a study of blood T cell repertoires in COVID-19. Study context: The analysed material was cDNA or gDNA that came from T cells, B-cell-depleted T cells, or PBMCs.

In the original workflow: Estimated nucleated cell counts came from reference gene primer amplification. Assay used: immunoSEQ multiplex PCR; TCRdb lists only in-frame clones, some missing. The V and J calls and clone size are taken from that table; D and trimming were inferred from the DNA. The table records about 140,000 clones, 82% of them present only once. This clone was seen just once. The CDR3 contains 18 residues. This receptor was obtained from an elderly woman with acute or convalescent COVID-19. The rearrangement joins TRBV21-1 to TRBJ2-3; TRBD1, the table's D call, was not compared with the DNA. TRBV21-1 is classified as a pseudogene. The source material was peripheral blood. The CDR3 bases are TGTGCCAGCATAAGGCCGTCATTTGGGGCGTCGGTTACAGATACGCAGTATTTT. Translated: CASIRPSFGASVTDTQYF.